These 5 T cell receptor beta chains share one sample of origin, sequenced in a study of control samples from healthy donors and cancer patients. Sequenced by immunoSEQ multiplex PCR; TCRdb stores in-frame clones only, minus some. Among roughly 43,000 clones listed, more than 70% were seen once. Sequencing was done on a sample of PBMCs. The receptors stem from a woman aged 60 to 75 with lung cancer.

The chain is built from TRBV9 and TRBJ2-7; TRBD2 matches at 11 bases. The germline gives CDR1 SGDLS, CDR2 YYNGEE. The junction had 5 bases not matched to a gene; V was cut back by 2 bases and J by 4 bases. CDR3 length equals 15 residues. CDR3 amino acids: CASSVRLAGPYEQYF. In DNA form, the CDR3 reads TGTGCCAGCAGCGTCAGACTAGCGGGACCTTACGAGCAGTACTTC.

The chain is built from TRBV4-3 and TRBJ2-5; D gene ambiguous. CDR3 size: 14 residues. Per germline, CDR1 LGHNA and CDR2 YSLEER. The V gene lost 2 bases and the J gene lost 1 base, with 8 bases spanning the gap. The CDR3 nucleotides read TGCGCCAGCAGCCAAAGTAGCTTCCAAGAGACCCAGTACTTC. It codes for CASSQSSFQETQYF.

J is TRBJ1-5 and V is TRBV7-9, with D perhaps TRBD1 (6 bases). CDR1 is SEHNR, CDR2 FQNEAQ, per germline (reference sequence). This CDR3 is 14 amino acids long. The germline V and J ends were trimmed by 5 bases and 6 bases, with 14 bases remaining between them. The CDR3 DNA follows: TGTGCCAGCAGCCACGGGGGGGGCGCTCAGCCCCAGCATTTT. Protein sequence: CASSHGGGAQPQHF.

The chain couples TRBV19 to TRBJ2-1, with D unclear. Per the germline V gene, CDR1 is LNHDA and CDR2 is SQIVND (reference sequence). CDR3 size: 13 residues. Trimming left V 1 base short and J 6 bases short, with 7 bases between. CDR3 bases: TGTGCCAGTAGTATAGTAGCAAGCAATGAGCAGTTCTTC. Residues: CASSIVASNEQFF.

This chain uses TRBV5-1 with TRBJ2-1; D is undetermined. In germline, CDR1 is SGHRS, CDR2 YFSETQ. V was clipped by 9 bases and J by 0 bases, with 16 bases between them. The CDR3 sequence is 15 residues long. CDR3 sequence reads: CATCEVPSSYNEQFF. CDR3 coding DNA: TGCGCCACCTGCGAGGTACCCAGCTCCTACAATGAGCAGTTCTTC. Full variable domain (rest looked up from reference TRBV5-1 and TRBJ2-1): KAGVTQTPRYLIKTRGQQVTLSCSPISGHRSVSWYQQTPGQGLQFLFEYFSETQRNKGNFPGRFSGRQFSNSRSEMNVSTLELGDSALYLCATCEVPSSYNEQFFGPGTRLTVL.